A single sample gave rise to the 32 T cell receptor beta chains below, sequenced in a study of response to subunit inactivated influenza vaccine (dated 2018 in TCRdb). The method behind the library was RT-PCR. The run used an Illumina HiSeq 2500. TCRdb reanalyzed the raw reads on its own, using fastp at Q25 for trimming and MiXCR for clone calling, and kept in-frame beta chains. Identical CDR3 protein sequences are pooled into one entry, listed with their most common genes and DNA. The sample profile shows around 530,000 distinct CDR3 sequences; about 15% of them were found once. Roughly 3.1% of the sample belongs to the ten largest clones. Source: CD4+ T cells sorted from PBMCs, taken around 2 years after vaccination. The receptors were gathered from a man between 50 and 70 years old who received an inactivated influenza vaccine. Donor details come from another sample of the same person, matched by shared clones.

In this sample, this clonotype turned up once. This CDR3 is CSAAPIAGPYNEQFF. In nucleotides, the CDR3 is TGCAGTGCTGCACCGATAGCCGGGCCTTACAATGAGCAGTTCTTC. The chain employs TRBV20-1 and TRBJ2-1; D is unresolved. V lost 5 bases and J 4 bases, leaving 18 bases between the germline ends. Germline V gives CDR1 DFQATT, CDR2 SNEGSKA (reference sequence). The CDR3 consists of 15 residues.

This clonotype was counted only a few times. The chain combines TRBV21-1 with TRBJ2-7; the table's D call, TRBD1, was not checked against the DNA. TRBV21-1 corresponds to a pseudogene. The CDR3 is made up of 14 amino acids. The CDR3 reads CASSKGGQQYEQYF. The DNA for the CDR3 is TGTGCCAGCAGCAAAGGGGGACAGCAATACGAGCAGTACTTC.

This clonotype came up many times. The genes are TRBV11-1 and TRBJ2-1; TRBD2 aligns across 12 bases. The germline gives CDR1 SGHAT, CDR2 FQDESV (reference sequence). CDR3 size: 21 residues. Germline trimming cut 1 base from V and 0 bases from J; bases unmatched to any gene: 13. CDR3 loop: CASSLGTGVTSGRSSYNEQFF. CDR3 in DNA: TGTGCCAGCAGCTTAGGGACCGGGGTGACTAGCGGGAGAAGCTCCTACAATGAGCAGTTCTTC.

The chain couples TRBV7-8 to TRBJ1-4; weak D call: TRBD1 (5 bases). Deletions cut 1 base from V and 0 bases from J, with 6 bases between. The CDR3 length is 15 residues. Germline V gene sequence: CDR1 SGHVS, CDR2 FQNEAQ. CDR3 nucleotide sequence: TGTGCCAGCAGCTTAGGACAGTCAACTAATGAAAAACTGTTTTTT. Amino acids: CASSLGQSTNEKLFF.

A few counts support this clonotype. The chain couples TRBV18 to TRBJ1-1; no clear D. The CDR3 covers 13 residues. Germline V gene lookup returns CDR1 KGHSH and CDR2 LQKENI. V was trimmed by 1 base and J by 7 bases, leaving 10 bases between them. CDR3 nucleotides: TGTGCCAGCTCACCACAGGGTTTGGGTGAAGCTTTCTTT. Translation gives CASSPQGLGEAFF.

This clonotype was counted many times. V and J are TRBV20-1 and TRBJ2-2; maybe TRBD1 (5 bases). V lost 3 bases and J lost 7, with 15 bases in between. This CDR3 region has 14 residues. Germline CDR1 and CDR2: DFQATT and SNEGSKA (reference sequence). CDR3 residues: CSARTAGKGGELFF. For the CDR3, the DNA is TGCAGTGCTAGGACCGCAGGGAAAGGCGGGGAGCTGTTTTTT.

The chain has TRBV6-2 or TRBV6-3 and TRBJ2-1; D gene ambiguous. The germline gives CDR1 MNHEY, CDR2 SVGEGT. Trimming removed 6 bases at V and 9 bases at J, with 12 bases between. CDR3 size: 12 residues. CDR3 bases: TGTGCCAGCAGAACCACTATGGGTGAGCAGTTCTTC. This codes for CASRTTMGEQFF.

V and J are TRBV20-1 and TRBJ2-7; 9 bases match TRBD1. This CDR3 contains 12 residues. The trim removed 4 bases at V and 4 bases at J, leaving 2 bases unmatched. Germline assignment: CDR1 DFQATT and CDR2 SNEGSKA (reference sequence). The CDR3 protein is CSANRGLYEQYF. CDR3 in DNA: TGCAGTGCTAACAGGGGGCTTTACGAGCAGTACTTC.

This clonotype was counted only a few times. V and J are TRBV24-1 and TRBJ2-3; no clear D. V dropped 7 bases and J dropped 8 bases, with 15 bases sitting between them. This CDR3 region has 13 residues. Germline CDR1 and CDR2: KGHDR and SFDVKD. CDR3 in amino acids: CATSADGPGTQYF. The CDR3 coding sequence is TGTGCCACCAGCGCGGACGGCCCCGGTACGCAGTATTTT.

This clonotype appeared many times. The chain employs TRBV20-1 and TRBJ2-1; 12 positions match TRBD2. The CDR3 is made up of 20 amino acids. V dropped 3 bases and J dropped 3; count of bases not matched to a gene: 18. CDR1 is DFQATT, CDR2 SNEGSKA, per germline (reference sequence). CDR3 in amino acids: CSASGQGGLAGPYIYNEQFF. The CDR3 nucleotides are TGCAGTGCTAGTGGGCAGGGAGGACTAGCGGGGCCCTATATCTACAATGAGCAGTTCTTC.

J is TRBJ2-7 and V is TRBV12-3 or TRBV12-4; TRBD1 agrees at 10 bases. The CDR3 extends over 15 amino acids. V lost 2 bases, J lost 3 bases, and 4 bases stayed unmatched. The CDR3 loop reads CASSLQDRGYYEQYF. The CDR3 nucleotides read TGTGCCAGCAGTTTACAGGACAGGGGGTACTACGAGCAGTACTTC.

This clonotype appeared a few times. This rearrangement joins TRBV2 to TRBJ2-2, with D possibly TRBD1 on 5 matching bases. From germline, CDR1 is SNHLY and CDR2 FYNNEI. V was trimmed by 8 bases and J by 0 bases, leaving 13 bases between them. This CDR3 contains 15 residues. Written as DNA, the CDR3 is TGTGCCAGCGCAGGGCTACGGTCGAACACCGGGGAGCTGTTTTTT. This translates into CASAGLRSNTGELFF.

This clonotype was recorded a few times. The chain is built from TRBV7-2 and TRBJ2-5, with D perhaps assigned TRBD1 or TRBD2 (5 bases each). The CDR3 length is 15 residues. Germline CDR1 and CDR2: SGHTA and FQGNSA. Trimming pared 3 bases from V and 1 base from J, leaving 12 bases between. CDR3 nucleotide sequence: TGTGCCAGCAGCTTCCTAGGGACGGTCCAAGAGACCCAGTACTTC. It codes for CASSFLGTVQETQYF.

The chain links TRBV5-8 to TRBJ1-2; D unresolved. This CDR3 comprises 11 residues. The V and J ends lost 3 bases and 6 bases respectively, with 6 bases between them. Germline V gene data show CDR1 as SGHTS and CDR2 as YDEGEE. The CDR3: CASSSTNGYTF. CDR3 coding DNA: TGTGCCAGCAGCTCAACCAATGGCTACACCTTC.

Comments on this clonotype: One junction end disagrees with the germline gene, perhaps due to a read error. V is TRBV20-1 and J is TRBJ2-6, with unresolved D. The germline gives CDR1 DFQATT, CDR2 SNEGSKA (reference sequence). This CDR3 is built from 17 residues. CDR3 DNA: TGCTGTGCTAGAGATCTTCTGTCGAGCTCTGGGGCCAACGTCCTGACTTTC. Protein product: CCARDLLSSSGANVLTF.

This clonotype came up a few times. The chain combines TRBV25-1 with TRBJ2-1; D is ambiguous. Trimming took 1 base from V and 4 from J, leaving 5 bases between them. This CDR3 comprises 13 residues. CDR1 MGHDK and CDR2 SYGVNS come from the germline V gene. CDR3 region: CASSEFGYNEQFF. As DNA, the CDR3 is TGTGCCAGCAGTGAATTTGGATACAATGAGCAGTTCTTC. Full variable domain (remainder filled in from reference TRBV25-1 and TRBJ2-1): EADIYQTPRYLVIGTGKKITLECSQTMGHDKMYWYQQDPGMELHLIHYSYGVNSTEKGDLSSESTVSRIRTEHFPLTLESARPSHTSQYLCASSEFGYNEQFFGPGTRLTVL.

This clonotype was observed a handful of times. For the CDR3, the DNA is TGTGCCAGCTCACCCCCGAACAGGGGACTAAACTACGAGCAGTACTTC. It translates to CASSPPNRGLNYEQYF. V usage is TRBV18 and J usage is TRBJ2-7; D possibly uses TRBD1 or TRBD2 (7 bases each). Germline loops: CDR1 KGHSH, CDR2 LQKENI. The CDR3 consists of 16 residues. Trimming left V 3 bases short and J 3 bases short, with 18 bases between.

This clonotype was observed a handful of times. The V call is TRBV21-1, the J call TRBJ2-4; the table's D call, TRBD1, was not checked against the DNA. TRBV21-1 constitutes a pseudogene. The CDR3 contains 13 residues. In nucleotides, the CDR3 is TGTGCCAGCAGCATCTTACAGGGTAACATTCAGTACTTC. Translated: CASSILQGNIQYF.

The rearrangement uses TRBV7-3 and TRBJ1-1; D is possibly TRBD1 (6 bases). The CDR3 is made up of 15 amino acids. V lost 5 bases and J lost 4, with 17 bases in between. The germline V gene has CDR1 SGHTA and CDR2 FQGTGA. For the CDR3, the DNA is TGTGCCAGCAGCCCCCTATTAGGGGGGCCCACTGAAGCTTTCTTT. Protein: CASSPLLGGPTEAFF.

This clonotype was seen more than once but under ten times. CDR3: CSARPSRGQDTQYF. The CDR3 nucleotides are TGCAGTGCTAGACCGAGCAGGGGGCAGGATACGCAGTATTTT. The chain is built from TRBV20-1 and TRBJ2-3; TRBD1 agrees at 8 bases. V lost 2 bases to trimming and J lost 6 bases; unmatched junction nucleotides: 7. Germline lookup yields CDR1 DFQATT and CDR2 SNEGSKA (reference sequence). The CDR3 is 14 residues long.

In this sample, this clonotype turned up a few times. The chain is built from TRBV24-1 and TRBJ2-4; 7 bases align to TRBD2. The CDR3 contains 16 residues. V dropped 3 bases and J dropped 7; count of bases not matched to a gene: 11. Germline V gives CDR1 KGHDR, CDR2 SFDVKD. Written as DNA, the CDR3 is TGTGCCACCAGTGATCCGTCGGGAAAGGGAGGGAACATTCAGTACTTC. Amino acid sequence: CATSDPSGKGGNIQYF.

The chain joins TRBV28 to TRBJ1-2; D remains ambiguous. This CDR3 has 12 residues. V was pared by 10 bases and J by 6 bases, with 15 bases between. CDR1 and CDR2 from the germline V gene are MDHEN and SYDVKM. CDR3 amino acids: CATHAGVDGYTF. The CDR3 DNA reads TGTGCCACCCATGCGGGTGTCGATGGCTACACCTTC.

This clonotype was seen more than once but under ten times. The chain couples TRBV6-2 or TRBV6-3 to TRBJ2-3; 12 bases are a match to TRBD2. CDR1 and CDR2 from the germline V gene are MNHEY and SVGEGT. Trimming cost V 4 bases and J 4 bases; bases outside gene matches: 6. The CDR3 sequence is 16 residues long. CDR3 DNA: TGTGCCAGCAGTTCCAGACTAGCGGGAGATCCAGATACGCAGTATTTT. The encoded protein is CASSSRLAGDPDTQYF.

CDR3 loop: CATSEALAGSYEQFF. Written as DNA, the CDR3 is TGTGCCACCAGTGAGGCGTTAGCGGGAAGCTATGAGCAGTTCTTC. V gene TRBV24-1 combines with J gene TRBJ2-1; 8 bases map to TRBD2. The germline CDR1 and CDR2 sequences are KGHDR and SFDVKD. The CDR3 loop spans 15 amino acids. The V and J ends lost 4 bases and 8 bases, in that order; junction bases with no gene match: 9.

The chain carries TRBV20-1 and TRBJ2-4; 12 bases fit TRBD2. CDR3 length equals 15 residues. CDR1 DFQATT and CDR2 SNEGSKA come from the germline V gene (reference sequence). V gave up 0 bases and J gave up 8 bases; unmatched junction bases: 5. The CDR3: CSARDPTSGRYIQYF. DNA of the CDR3: TGCAGTGCTAGAGACCCGACTAGCGGGAGATACATTCAGTACTTC.

The table lists this clonotype with a few counts. The V call is TRBV6-1, the J call TRBJ2-2; 7 bases fit TRBD1. Germline CDR1 reads MNHNS; CDR2 reads SASEGT. V shed 2 bases, J shed 6 bases, and the junction held 6 bases outside the gene matches. CDR3 length equals 15 residues. The CDR3 reads CASSESQGYPGELFF. Here the CDR3 DNA reads TGTGCCAGCAGTGAATCACAGGGGTATCCCGGGGAGCTGTTTTTT.

The chain uses TRBV12-3 or TRBV12-4 and TRBJ2-1; D unresolved. V was clipped by 4 bases and J by 5 bases, with 9 bases between them. CDR3 size: 13 residues. The CDR3 region is CASSSSSDNEQFF. CDR3 in DNA: TGTGCCAGCAGTTCTAGTTCTGACAATGAGCAGTTCTTC.

This clonotype was detected only a few times. CDR3 residues: CSASGGATLISEQFF. The CDR3 region has the DNA TGCAGTGCTAGTGGCGGGGCTACCCTCATCTCGGAGCAGTTCTTC. The chain joins TRBV20-1 to TRBJ2-1; TRBD2 might be the D (6 bases). The CDR3 length is 15 residues. Between the trimmed V and J ends, which lost 3 bases and 10 bases, there was a span of 22 bases. Germline V gene sequence: CDR1 DFQATT, CDR2 SNEGSKA (reference sequence).

This chain connects TRBV4-2 to TRBJ1-1; D is unresolved. Germline lookup yields CDR1 LGHNA and CDR2 YNFKEQ. The CDR3 contains 13 residues. V dropped 1 base and J dropped 8 bases, with 11 bases sitting between them. The CDR3 DNA reads as TGTGCCAGCAGCCAAGGGGGAAAGGGAGAAGCTTTCTTT. This codes for CASSQGGKGEAFF.

The chain recombines TRBV30 with TRBJ1-2; D is uncertain. The CDR3 spans 14 residues. The V gene lost 2 bases and the J gene lost 8 bases, with 18 bases spanning the gap. Looked up from germline, CDR1 is GTSNPN and CDR2 is SVGIG (reference sequence). The CDR3 loop reads CAWSSSVGRGGYTF. As DNA, the CDR3 is TGTGCCTGGAGTTCCTCGGTGGGGAGAGGAGGCTACACCTTC.

This clonotype occurred a few times. The V and J genes are TRBV2 and TRBJ2-7, with 9 bases that match TRBD1. Germline CDR1 reads SNHLY; CDR2 reads FYNNEI. The CDR3 is 14 amino acids. V gave up 4 bases and J gave up 3 bases; unmatched junction bases: 4. The CDR3 DNA is TGTGCCAGCAGTGCGGACAGGGGATACTACGAGCAGTACTTC. It is translated as CASSADRGYYEQYF. The whole variable domain, remainder taken from reference TRBV2 and TRBJ2-7, is EPEVTQTPSHQVTQMGQEVILRCVPISNHLYFYWYRQILGQKVEFLVSFYNNEISEKSEIFDDQFSVERPDGSNFTLKIRSTKLEDSAMYFCASSADRGYYEQYFGPGTRLTVT.

There are a few counts of this clonotype. This chain joins TRBV29-1 and TRBJ2-2; 8 positions match TRBD1. V shed 5 bases, J shed 6 bases, and the junction held 2 bases outside the gene matches. The CDR3 has 12 amino acids. Germline lookup yields CDR1 SQVTM and CDR2 ANQGSEA. The DNA of the CDR3 is TGCAGCGTTCGGACAGGGCCCGGGGAGCTGTTTTTT. Translation: CSVRTGPGELFF.